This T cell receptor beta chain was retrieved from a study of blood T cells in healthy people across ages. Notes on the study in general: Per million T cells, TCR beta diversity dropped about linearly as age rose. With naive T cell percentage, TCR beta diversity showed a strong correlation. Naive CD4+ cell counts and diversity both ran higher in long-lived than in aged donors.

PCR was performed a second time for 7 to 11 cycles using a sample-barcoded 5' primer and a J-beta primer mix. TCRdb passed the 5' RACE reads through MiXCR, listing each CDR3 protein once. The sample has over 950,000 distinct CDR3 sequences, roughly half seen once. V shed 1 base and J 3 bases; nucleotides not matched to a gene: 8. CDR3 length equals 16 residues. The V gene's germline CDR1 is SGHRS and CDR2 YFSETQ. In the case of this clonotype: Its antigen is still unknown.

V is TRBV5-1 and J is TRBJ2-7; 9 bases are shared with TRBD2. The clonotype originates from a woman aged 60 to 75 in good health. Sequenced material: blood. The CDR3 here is CASSLFELREGYEQYF. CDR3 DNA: TGCGCCAGCAGCTTGTTTGAGTTGCGGGAGGGCTACGAGCAGTACTTC.